Many counts were recorded for the clone carrying this T cell receptor (beta chain). Its target is not known. Sequencing was done on patients that had shown CD8+CD57+ cell expansion by flow cytometry. This entry comes from a study of CD8+CD57+ T cells in acquired aplastic anemia. On the study more broadly: Sorted CD4+ and CD8+ cells yielded DNA averaging around 3 ug.

Findings and limits, study-wide: Nearly 30 was the count of CD8+ CDR3 sequences that patients shared with controls.

With 7 bases clipped from V and 5 bases from J, the junction kept 9 bases outside the gene matches. The CDR3 loop spans 15 amino acids. Germline CDR1 reads SGHRS; CDR2 reads YFSETQ. TCR beta VDJ and CDR3 were profiled, and genomic DNA was the template. Via MiXCR, TCRdb re-called the reads, giving one row per CDR3 protein. The data show a few hundred thousand distinct CDR3 sequences, about half seen once. The source material was sorted CD4+, CD8+, or CD8+CD57+ T cells (not recorded which) from PBMCs. This TCR was sampled from a human donor with aplastic anemia. The gene calls are TRBV5-1 and TRBJ2-3; 11 bases map to TRBD1. The CDR3 sequence is CASALGDRGVDTQYF. The CDR3 DNA reads TGCGCCAGCGCCCTGGGGGACAGGGGGGTAGATACGCAGTATTTT.